These 5 T cell receptor beta chains share one sample of origin, sequenced in a study of shared clonotypes between healthy human individuals. The method was immunoSEQ multiplex PCR; TCRdb's version includes in-frame clones alone and lacks a portion of them. This table holds 550,000 to 700,000 clones, around 78% found once. The source material was memory CD4+ T cells sorted from blood. Subset in this sample: CD45RA-negative fraction. The receptors were gathered from a woman between 25 and 40 years old in good health.

The chain uses TRBV30 and TRBJ2-3; D may be TRBD2 (5 bases). Germline CDR1 is GTSNPN and CDR2 is SVGIG (reference sequence). The V and J ends lost 0 bases and 3 bases respectively, with 19 bases between them. The CDR3 is 17 residues long. Here the CDR3 reads CAWSVGIVRALTDTQYF. As DNA, the CDR3 is TGTGCCTGGAGTGTAGGGATCGTGCGGGCCTTGACAGATACGCAGTATTTT.

This clone showed up just once. The chain employs TRBV7-9 and TRBJ2-7; no clear D gene. Germline V lookup: CDR1 SEHNR, CDR2 FQNEAQ (reference sequence). The ends were cut back, 3 bases at V and 0 bases at J, with 6 bases in the middle. This CDR3 contains 13 residues. As DNA, the CDR3 is TGTGCCAGCAGCTTTATTTACTCCTACGAGCAGTACTTC. Protein sequence: CASSFIYSYEQYF.

The CDR3 bases are TGTGCCAGCAGTTTAGTAGGCGTCAGTCCGGGGAATGAGCAGTTCTTC. It specifies CASSLVGVSPGNEQFF. This chain connects TRBV28 to TRBJ2-1, with D perhaps matching TRBD2 (5 bases). The germline V and J ends were trimmed by 2 bases and 7 bases, with 18 bases remaining between them. CDR3 size: 16 residues. From germline, CDR1 is MDHEN and CDR2 SYDVKM. The full variable domain, completed using reference TRBV28 and TRBJ2-1, is DVKVTQSSRYLVKRTGEKVFLECVQDMDHENMFWYRQDPGLGLRLIYFSYDVKMKEKGDIPEGYSVSREKKERFSLILESASTNQTSMYLCASSLVGVSPGNEQFFGPGTRLTVL.

This clone was picked up a small number of times. At the DNA level, this CDR3 is encoded by other sequences in the same sample as well. V and J are TRBV7-9 and TRBJ2-1, with 7 nucleotides matching TRBD2. Losses at the gene ends were 5 bases for V and 0 bases for J; bases not matched to a gene: 7. In germline, CDR1 is SEHNR, CDR2 FQNEAQ (reference sequence). This CDR3 spans 16 amino acids. The CDR3 DNA follows: TGTGCCAGCAGCCCCCGGGGCGGGAGCTCCTACAATGAGCAGTTCTTC. Amino acids: CASSPRGGSSYNEQFF.

This clone was seen more than once but under ten times. Additional DNA sequences in this sample encode the identical CDR3. This rearrangement joins TRBV5-1 to TRBJ2-1; 8 nucleotides align to TRBD2. V lost 2 bases, J lost 4 bases, and 5 bases stayed unmatched. The germline V gene encodes CDR1 SGHRS and CDR2 YFSETQ. The length of the CDR3 is 15 residues. CDR3 DNA: TGCGCCAGCAGCTTTACTAGCGGAGCTTACAATGAGCAGTTCTTC. Translated: CASSFTSGAYNEQFF.